Below, 16 T cell receptor beta chains from the same sample are listed, as sequenced in a study of Graves' ophthalmopathy and Graves' hyperthyroidism. CDR3 regions of TCR beta were amplified from RNA transcripts. The library came from an HTBI-primed first-round RT-PCR and a second-round multiplex PCR. Each CDR3 protein is one row after TCRdb ran MiXCR on the multiplex PCR reads. The repertoire consists of under 250,000 distinct CDR3 sequences, with around a fifth occurring once and the leading ten covering under 55%. Material for sequencing was peripheral blood. Receptors were obtained from a woman between 45 and 60 years old with Graves' ophthalmopathy.

This clonotype was picked up many times. J is TRBJ2-6 and V is TRBV5-1; 9 positions agree with TRBD1. J lost 3 bases, V lost 4 bases, and 5 bases had no gene match. Germline V gives CDR1 SGHRS, CDR2 YFSETQ. The CDR3 consists of 16 residues. The CDR3 DNA is TGCGCCAGCAGCCGACAGGGGGTCGGTGGGGCCAACGTCCTGACTTTC. It codes for CASSRQGVGGANVLTF.

This sequence joins TRBV28 and TRBJ1-1; D is ambiguous. The germline CDR1 and CDR2 sequences are MDHEN and SYDVKM. Between the trimmed V and J ends, which lost 7 bases and 7 bases, there was a span of 16 bases. The CDR3 consists of 13 residues. CDR3 in DNA: TGTGCCAGCATTCAGACCGGAGTAATTGAAGCTTTCTTT. Its translation: CASIQTGVIEAFF.

The chain is built from TRBV30 and TRBJ2-7; D might be TRBD1 (6 bases). Germline V lookup: CDR1 GTSNPN, CDR2 SVGIG (reference sequence). The CDR3 is made up of 11 amino acids. V was shortened by 2 bases and J by 6 bases, with 8 bases between the two germline ends. The CDR3 here is CAWSSRGEQYF. The CDR3 coding sequence is TGTGCCTGGAGTTCCAGGGGCGAGCAGTACTTC.

This clonotype was counted many times. The rearrangement links TRBV2 to TRBJ2-7; TRBD1 matches at 7 bases. Trimming took 6 bases from V and 2 from J; bases not matched to a gene: 7. The V gene's germline CDR1 is SNHLY and CDR2 FYNNEI. The CDR3 is 14 residues long. CDR3 coding DNA: TGTGCCAGCAGGTTTGACAGGGTAACCTACGAGCAGTACTTC. This codes for CASRFDRVTYEQYF.

The sample holds a few counts of this clonotype. The gene calls are TRBV3-1 and TRBJ2-7; D uncertain. V dropped 0 bases and J dropped 3 bases, with 3 bases sitting between them. The CDR3 contains 12 residues. Germline V lookup: CDR1 LGHDT, CDR2 YNNKEL (reference sequence). The CDR3 nucleotides read TGTGCCAGCAGCCAAGATTTCTACGAGCAGTACTTC. Amino acid sequence: CASSQDFYEQYF.

There are a few counts of this clonotype. V usage is TRBV6-1 and J usage is TRBJ1-6; 8 nucleotides agree with TRBD1. V shed 7 bases, J shed 10 bases, and the junction held 6 bases outside the gene matches. CDR3 length: 13 amino acids. The germline V gene has CDR1 MNHNS and CDR2 SASEGT. CDR3 nucleotide sequence: TGTGCCAGCACTGACAGGGGCGAATCACCCCTCCACTTT. It codes for CASTDRGESPLHF.

This clonotype has just a few counts. The rearrangement joins TRBV20-1 to TRBJ1-1, with TRBD1 matching over 7 bases. After removal of 3 bases from V and 7 bases from J, the junction contained 17 bases not matched to a gene. The CDR3 totals 16 residues. Germline CDR1 DFQATT, CDR2 SNEGSKA (reference sequence). CDR3 residues: CSASGGLEGAFDEAFF. CDR3 in DNA: TGCAGTGCTAGTGGGGGCCTTGAGGGGGCGTTCGATGAAGCTTTCTTT.

The chain links TRBV28 to TRBJ1-1; tentative D call: TRBD1 (5 bases). The CDR3 extends over 13 amino acids. V was clipped by 8 bases and J by 1 base, with 11 bases between them. In germline, CDR1 is MDHEN, CDR2 SYDVKM. CDR3 in amino acids: CASALQGNTEAFF. CDR3 DNA: TGTGCCAGCGCCTTGCAGGGGAACACTGAAGCTTTCTTT. Based on the CDR3 plus reference TRBV28 and TRBJ1-1, the full variable domain is DVKVTQSSRYLVKRTGEKVFLECVQDMDHENMFWYRQDPGLGLRLIYFSYDVKMKEKGDIPEGYSVSREKKERFSLILESASTNQTSMYLCASALQGNTEAFFGQGTRLTVV.

This clonotype was seen at least ten times. The rearrangement uses TRBV5-1 and TRBJ1-2, with a weak D call TRBD1 (6 bases). The CDR3 consists of 15 residues. Germline-derived CDR1 and CDR2 are SGHRS and YFSETQ. V shed 0 bases and J shed 3 bases, with 12 bases lying between them. The CDR3 reads CASSLDRDTYYGYTF. CDR3 nucleotides: TGCGCCAGCAGCTTGGATAGGGACACCTACTATGGCTACACCTTC. Looking up the rest from reference TRBV5-1 and TRBJ1-2 gives the full variable domain: KAGVTQTPRYLIKTRGQQVTLSCSPISGHRSVSWYQQTPGQGLQFLFEYFSETQRNKGNFPGRFSGRQFSNSRSEMNVSTLELGDSALYLCASSLDRDTYYGYTFGSGTRLTVV.

A note on this clonotype: Since a much larger clone is just one base distant, this may be a read error. The J gene is TRBJ2-7, the V gene TRBV7-9, with 8 nucleotides matching TRBD1. Germline V gene lookup returns CDR1 SEHNR and CDR2 FQNEAQ (reference sequence). The CDR3 runs 15 residues. V shed 4 bases, J shed 3 bases, and the junction held 8 bases outside the gene matches. In DNA, the CDR3 is TGTGCCAGCAGCTCAGACAGGGGAATTTTCTACGAGCAGTACTTC. It yields the protein CASSSDRGIFYEQYF.

V is TRBV28 and J is TRBJ1-2; possible D gene TRBD1, 6 bases. Per the germline V gene, CDR1 is MDHEN and CDR2 is SYDVKM. Trimming shortened V by 5 bases and J by 5 bases, and 15 bases separated the two germline ends. The CDR3 length is 14 residues. CDR3 protein: CASSASGTTYGYTF. DNA for the CDR3: TGTGCCAGCAGTGCCTCCGGGACAACTTATGGCTACACCTTC.

This clonotype has a count of ten or more. Written as DNA, the CDR3 is TGTGCCAGCAGTCCCATTACACCGTCCTACGAGCAGTACTTC. Encoded protein: CASSPITPSYEQYF. The rearrangement uses TRBV27 and TRBJ2-7; D not resolved. Germline values: CDR1 MNHEY, CDR2 SMNVEV (reference sequence). V was trimmed by 5 bases and J by 1 base, leaving 12 bases between them. This CDR3 is built from 14 residues.

This clonotype was seen ten or more times. CDR3 in DNA: TGTGCCTGGAGTAGGTCCCAGGTTCTTCACGAGCAGTACTTC. Its protein product is CAWSRSQVLHEQYF. The chain uses TRBV30 and TRBJ2-7, with no clear D. CDR1 is GTSNPN and CDR2 is SVGIG in the germline V gene (reference sequence). The V and J ends lost 2 bases and 5 bases respectively, with 16 bases between them. This CDR3 has 14 amino acids.

The rearrangement links TRBV30 to TRBJ2-2; no clear D. The germline V gene encodes CDR1 GTSNPN and CDR2 SVGIG (reference sequence). The CDR3 has 12 residues. Trimming shortened V by 3 bases and J by 4 bases, and 6 bases separated the two germline ends. The CDR3 region has the DNA TGTGCCTGGAGAGACATCACCGGGGAGCTGTTTTTT. This encodes CAWRDITGELFF.

This clonotype was seen many times. The rearrangement links TRBV2 to TRBJ2-2; D is unresolved. Trimming removed 6 bases at V and 0 bases at J, with 8 bases between. The CDR3 extends over 14 amino acids. Per the germline V gene, CDR1 is SNHLY and CDR2 is FYNNEI. The CDR3 protein is CASRRQANTGELFF. CDR3 bases: TGTGCCAGCAGACGGCAAGCGAACACCGGGGAGCTGTTTTTT.

There are many counts of this clonotype. The rearrangement joins TRBV3-1 to TRBJ1-6; the D gene is possibly TRBD1 (6 bases). Germline CDR1 reads LGHDT; CDR2 reads YNNKEL (reference sequence). V lost 8 bases, J lost 5 bases, and 13 bases lay in between. The CDR3 contains 14 residues. CDR3 amino acids: CASRMGANNSPLHF. CDR3 DNA: TGTGCCAGCCGGATGGGGGCTAATAATTCACCCCTCCACTTT. The full variable domain, with the rest looked up from reference TRBV3-1 and TRBJ1-6, is DTAVSQTPKYLVTQMGNDKSIKCEQNLGHDTMYWYKQDSKKFLKIMFSYNNKELIINETVPNRFSPKSPDKAHLNLHINSLELGDSAVYFCASRMGANNSPLHFGNGTRLTVT.